Listed below are T cell receptor beta chains from one sample, sequenced in a study of shared T cell receptors in the human thymus. Produced via immunoSEQ multiplex PCR; TCRdb's table is partial and in-frame only. The sample has roughly 660,000 clones, around 89% seen once; the top ten hold about 0.01%. This same sample was also part of a study on human thymus T cells.

Sequenced sample: thymocytes. The receptors were sampled from a boy in the first two years of life with a congenital heart defect. Both conserved end residues are part of each CDR3.

v_call: TRBV25-1; j_call: TRBJ2-5; cdr3_aa: CASSRGGLDYF
v_call: TRBV7-2; j_call: TRBJ2-7; cdr3_aa: CASSLAGQAHSYEQYF
v_call: TRBV30; j_call: TRBJ1-1; cdr3_aa: CAWCWHTEAFF
v_call: TRBV28; j_call: TRBJ2-5; cdr3_aa: CATLRETQYF
v_call: TRBV9; j_call: TRBJ2-2; cdr3_aa: CASSASSGRITGELFF
v_call: TRBV10-3; j_call: TRBJ2-1; cdr3_aa: CAISDNGGQGFGSSYNEQFF
v_call: TRBV6-5; j_call: TRBJ2-7; cdr3_aa: CASSYSSGASYEQYF
v_call: TRBV9; j_call: TRBJ1-2; cdr3_aa: CASSVDQGEYGYTF
v_call: TRBV28; j_call: TRBJ1-2; cdr3_aa: CASSSNKDILAADGYTF
v_call: TRBV6-5; j_call: TRBJ1-2; cdr3_aa: CASSYRPGWGYTF
v_call: TRBV21-1; j_call: TRBJ2-7; cdr3_aa: CASSNQTGRYEQYF
v_call: TRBV27; j_call: TRBJ2-7; cdr3_aa: CASTMRGEQYF
v_call: TRBV9; j_call: TRBJ1-5; cdr3_aa: CASSASPGQPQHF
v_call: TRBV5-8; j_call: TRBJ2-7; cdr3_aa: CASSAQGTYEQYF
v_call: TRBV27; j_call: TRBJ2-7; cdr3_aa: CASIGQGNYEQYF
v_call: TRBV11-2; j_call: TRBJ2-5; cdr3_aa: CASSLGGQTGAEGTQYF
v_call: TRBV30; j_call: TRBJ2-1; cdr3_aa: CAWSSSGEQFF
v_call: TRBV6-5; j_call: TRBJ2-7; cdr3_aa: CASRSGTSGLYEQYF
v_call: TRBV5-1; j_call: TRBJ2-1; cdr3_aa: CASSVGTSGRPYNEQFF
v_call: TRBV7-2; j_call: TRBJ2-5; cdr3_aa: CASSLARVKGETQYF
v_call: TRBV25-1; j_call: TRBJ1-1; cdr3_aa: CASSWGRKAFF
v_call: TRBV9; j_call: TRBJ2-1; cdr3_aa: CASSAQGGLGSEQFF
v_call: TRBV5-1; j_call: TRBJ2-7; cdr3_aa: CASSLAGVYEQYF
v_call: TRBV18; j_call: TRBJ2-1; cdr3_aa: CASSPDRAPYNEQFF
v_call: TRBV15; j_call: TRBJ2-1; cdr3_aa: CATSRTSGSTYNEQFF
v_call: TRBV4-2; j_call: TRBJ2-7; cdr3_aa: CASSQTRGSLSSYEQYF
v_call: TRBV14; j_call: TRBJ2-7; cdr3_aa: CASSPQLAGPYEQYF
v_call: TRBV5-1; j_call: TRBJ2-7; cdr3_aa: CASSFGTSGYEQYF
v_call: TRBV28; j_call: TRBJ2-4; cdr3_aa: CASSLLPGQMKSIQYF
v_call: TRBV11-3; j_call: TRBJ2-5; cdr3_aa: CASSQTTSKEEETQYF
v_call: TRBV30; j_call: TRBJ2-3; cdr3_aa: CAWSCPPRTSPEYTDTQYF
v_call: TRBV28; j_call: TRBJ2-2; cdr3_aa: CASSFGSAQTGELFF
v_call: TRBV4-2; j_call: TRBJ2-1; cdr3_aa: CASSQRSPRGLAGGAYYNEQFF
v_call: TRBV7-9; j_call: TRBJ2-7; cdr3_aa: CASSRAGQGEQYF
v_call: TRBV6-5; j_call: TRBJ2-7; cdr3_aa: CASSYLGTGYHEQYF
v_call: TRBV29-1; j_call: TRBJ2-7; cdr3_aa: CSVEEYYEQYF
v_call: TRBV27; j_call: TRBJ2-5; cdr3_aa: CASSPTFSSRVGETQYF
v_call: TRBV29-1; j_call: TRBJ2-3; cdr3_aa: CSVGIFSGRRTDTQYF
v_call: TRBV12-5; j_call: TRBJ2-7; cdr3_aa: CASGSGTGIEQYF
v_call: TRBV6-6; j_call: TRBJ1-4; cdr3_aa: CASTPTATNEKLFF
v_call: TRBV28; j_call: TRBJ2-1; cdr3_aa: CASSRQPRTSGREDEQFF